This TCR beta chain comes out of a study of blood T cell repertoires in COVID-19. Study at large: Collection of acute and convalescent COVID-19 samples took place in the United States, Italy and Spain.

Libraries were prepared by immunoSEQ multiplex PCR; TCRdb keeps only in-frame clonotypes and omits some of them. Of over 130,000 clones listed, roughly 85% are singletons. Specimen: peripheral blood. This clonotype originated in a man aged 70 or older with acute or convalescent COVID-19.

CDR3 nucleotide sequence: TGTGCCAGCAGTTACTTTCGACACGACCAAGAGACCCAGTACTTC. Protein: CASSYFRHDQETQYF. The V and J genes are TRBV6-5 and TRBJ2-5; D unclear. The CDR3 sequence is 15 residues long. Germline loops: CDR1 MNHEY, CDR2 SVGAGI. The germline V and J ends were trimmed by 1 base and 0 bases, with 9 bases remaining between them.